This record covers a single T cell receptor beta chain. Clones were sequenced by immunoSEQ multiplex PCR, and TCRdb holds only the in-frame ones, with some missing. The sample lists 30,000 to 35,000 clones, around 72% occurring once. The entry originates in a study of T cells in tumors after PD-1 blockade. Overall study context: Treatment was either pembrolizumab 200 mg every 3 weeks or cemiplimab 350 mg every 2 weeks. Mean per blood sample: 113,528 templates (roughly 22,000-270,000), 36,536 unique clonotypes.

This CDR3 comprises 16 residues. The germline V gene has CDR1 SGHNT and CDR2 YENEEA. Unmatched junction bases numbered 14, after V lost 6 bases and J lost 8 bases. The sequence came from a human donor with basal cell carcinoma. This material consisted of PBMCs, taken after anti-PD-1 treatment. The chain is built from TRBV11-3 and TRBJ2-2; the match to TRBD1 covers 8 bases. The CDR3, as DNA: TGTGCCAGCAGTCCCCGGACAGGGATTATTTTGGGGGAGCTGTTTTTT. Residues: CASSPRTGIILGELFF.